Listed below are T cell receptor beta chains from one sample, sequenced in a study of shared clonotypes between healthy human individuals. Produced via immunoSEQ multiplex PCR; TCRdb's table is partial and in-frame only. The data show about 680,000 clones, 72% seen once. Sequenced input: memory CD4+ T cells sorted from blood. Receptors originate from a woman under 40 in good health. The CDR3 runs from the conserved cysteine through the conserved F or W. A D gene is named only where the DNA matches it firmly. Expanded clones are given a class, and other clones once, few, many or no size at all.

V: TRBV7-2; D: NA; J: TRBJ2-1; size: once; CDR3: CASSFFVDPEQQFF; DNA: TGTGCCAGCAGCTTTTTTGTCGACCCCGAACAGCAGTTCTTC
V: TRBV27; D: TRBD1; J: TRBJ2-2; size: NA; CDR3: CASRGTDVPNTGELFF; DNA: TGTGCCAGCAGAGGGACAGATGTCCCGAACACCGGGGAGCTGTTTTTT
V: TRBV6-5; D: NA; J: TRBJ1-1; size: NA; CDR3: CASSWYGGTEAFF; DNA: TGTGCCAGCAGTTGGTACGGGGGCACTGAAGCTTTCTTT
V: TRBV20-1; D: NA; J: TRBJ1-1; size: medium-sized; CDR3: CSATRTDEAFF; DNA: TGCAGTGCTACTCGGACAGATGAAGCTTTCTTT
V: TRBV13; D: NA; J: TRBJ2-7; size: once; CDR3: CASSLAPGKQYF; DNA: TGTGCCAGCAGCTTAGCGCCCGGGAAGCAGTACTTC
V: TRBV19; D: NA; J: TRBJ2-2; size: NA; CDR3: CASSIGRGATGELFF; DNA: TGTGCCAGTAGTATCGGCAGGGGGGCCACCGGGGAGCTGTTTTTT
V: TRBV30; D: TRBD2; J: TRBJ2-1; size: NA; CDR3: CAWSSGTSGSIYPYNEQFF; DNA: TGTGCCTGGAGCTCCGGGACTAGCGGGAGTATTTACCCCTACAATGAGCAGTTCTTC
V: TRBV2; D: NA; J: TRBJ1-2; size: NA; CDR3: CASSGHGGDYGYTF; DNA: TGTGCCAGCAGCGGACATGGGGGCGACTATGGCTACACCTTC
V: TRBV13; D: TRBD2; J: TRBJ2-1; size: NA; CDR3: CASSSWTSGPAEDNEQFF; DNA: TGTGCCAGCAGCTCTTGGACTAGCGGGCCCGCGGAGGACAATGAGCAGTTCTTC
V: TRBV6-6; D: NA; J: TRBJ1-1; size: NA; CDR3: CASSLGPLRGTEAFF; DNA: TGTGCCAGCAGTCTGGGACCTCTCCGTGGGACTGAAGCTTTCTTT
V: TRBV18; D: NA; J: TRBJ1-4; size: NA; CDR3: CASSPQGEANEKLFF; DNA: TGTGCCAGCTCACCACAGGGGGAGGCTAATGAAAAACTGTTTTTT
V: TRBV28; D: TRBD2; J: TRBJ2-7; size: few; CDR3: CASSQPREGPNEQYF; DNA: TGTGCCAGCAGTCAGCCGCGGGAGGGCCCGAACGAGCAGTACTTC
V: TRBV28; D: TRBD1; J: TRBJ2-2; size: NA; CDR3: CASTKTPDRVVTGELFF; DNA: TGTGCCAGCACCAAAACCCCGGACAGGGTGGTTACCGGGGAGCTGTTTTTT
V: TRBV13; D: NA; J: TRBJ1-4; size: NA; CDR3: CASSLRAQTNEKLFF; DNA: TGTGCCAGCAGCTTAAGGGCCCAAACAAATGAAAAACTGTTTTTT
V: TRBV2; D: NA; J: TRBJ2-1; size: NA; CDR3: CATRPWGNEQFF; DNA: TGTGCCACCAGGCCTTGGGGGAATGAGCAGTTCTTC
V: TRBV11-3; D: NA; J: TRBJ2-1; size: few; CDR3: CASSFSRATHEQFF; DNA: TGTGCCAGCAGCTTTAGCAGGGCGACGCATGAGCAGTTCTTC
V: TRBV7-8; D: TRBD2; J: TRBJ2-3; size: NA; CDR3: CASSLIAGRGADTQYF; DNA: TGTGCCAGCAGCTTAATAGCGGGCCGGGGGGCAGATACGCAGTATTTT
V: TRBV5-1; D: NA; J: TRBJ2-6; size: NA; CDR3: CASSPDKGGISGANVLTF; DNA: TGCGCCAGCAGCCCAGACAAGGGAGGTATCTCTGGGGCCAACGTCCTGACTTTC
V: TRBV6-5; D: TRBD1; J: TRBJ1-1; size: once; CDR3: CASSYNQGEGTEAFF; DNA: TGTGCCAGCAGTTACAACCAGGGGGAAGGGACTGAAGCTTTCTTT
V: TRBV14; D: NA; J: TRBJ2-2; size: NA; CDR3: CASSPAGFTGELFF; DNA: TGTGCCAGCAGCCCGGCGGGATTCACCGGGGAGCTGTTTTTT